Listed below are T cell receptor beta chains from one sample, sequenced in a study of T cell responses to AZD1222 COVID-19 vaccine. The data were produced by immunoSEQ multiplex PCR, yet TCRdb's version contains in-frame clones alone and is incomplete. The table has about 150,000 clones, approximately 90% seen once. The specimen comprised peripheral blood, sampled on day 0 of AZD1222 vaccination. The receptors were sampled from an adult in good health. Both conserved end residues are part of each CDR3. Fields, in order: V gene, J gene, D gene, clone size, CDR3 length, CDR3 DNA, CDR3 protein. D genes are given only for firm matches. Some rows have no size entry. The others give once, few or many, or a class for an expanded clone.

TRBV15	TRBJ1-5	TRBD1	few	16	TGTGCCACCAGCAGAGATCTAGGGACAGGGAATCAGCCCCAGCATTTT	CATSRDLGTGNQPQHF
TRBV5-1	TRBJ2-7	TRBD2	-	14	TGCGCCAGCAGCTTCAAGCGGGAGGGCCTTGAGCAGTACTTC	CASSFKREGLEQYF
TRBV9	TRBJ2-7	TRBD2	-	15	TGTGCCAGCAGCGTAGGGTTAGCGGGCCGCCTCGAGCAGTACTTC	CASSVGLAGRLEQYF
TRBV9	TRBJ2-5	TRBD2	-	19	TGTGCCAGCAGCGTAGAAGTCGGGGGGGCTAGCGGTTACCAAGAGACCCAGTACTTC	CASSVEVGGASGYQETQYF
TRBV28	TRBJ1-1	TRBD1	-	17	TGTGCCAGCAGTCTCCGGACAGGGTGGATGAGGAGCACTGAAGCTTTCTTT	CASSLRTGWMRSTEAFF
TRBV24-1	TRBJ2-5	TRBD1	once	15	TGTGCCACCAGTGATCCCAGGACAGGCCTGGAGACCCAGTACTTC	CATSDPRTGLETQYF
TRBV7-9	TRBJ2-5	-	-	17	TGTGCCAGCACACGACAAAGTTTACAGGGATACCAAGAGACCCAGTACTTC	CASTRQSLQGYQETQYF
TRBV28	TRBJ1-2	-	-	15	TGTGCCAGCAGTTTATCAGAAGACGCTAACTATGGCTACACCTTC	CASSLSEDANYGYTF
TRBV6-5	TRBJ1-5	-	-	13	TGTGCCAGCAGCCTTTGGACAGATCAGCCCCAGCATTTT	CASSLWTDQPQHF
TRBV10-3	TRBJ2-7	-	-	14	TGTGCCATCAGTGAGTCCGGAAGGGAAGGGGAGCAGTACTTC	CAISESGREGEQYF
TRBV28	TRBJ2-1	TRBD2	few	15	TGTGCCAGCAGTCTCGGACTAGCGGGATCCCATGAGCAGTTCTTC	CASSLGLAGSHEQFF
TRBV27	TRBJ2-7	-	-	19	TGTGCCAGCAGTCCCCGACAGAGTACGGAAGAAGCCCCCACCTACGAGCAGTACTTC	CASSPRQSTEEAPTYEQYF
TRBV28	TRBJ1-5	-	-	15	TGTGCCAGCAGTTTGGGGAAGAGGAACAATCAGCCCCAGCATTTT	CASSLGKRNNQPQHF
TRBV7-9	TRBJ2-7	TRBD2	-	13	TGTGCCAGCGGGGGGGAGTTCTTCTACGAGCAGTACTTC	CASGGEFFYEQYF
TRBV10-3	TRBJ2-3	-	-	12	TGTGCCATCAGCGGTCTGGCAGATACGCAGTATTTT	CAISGLADTQYF